This is a list of T cell receptor beta chains from one sample in a study of cytomegalovirus exposure and HLA in healthy donors. Only in-frame clones appear in the TCRdb table, and some are missing; sequencing was by immunoSEQ multiplex PCR. This sample has some 180,000 clones, with 76% found just once. Input material: PBMCs. The receptor set was obtained from a man in his late teens or twenties in good health and CMV-seronegative. CDR3s include the opening cysteine and the closing phenylalanine or tryptophan. The D gene is left open where the match is weak. Size is omitted from some rows. Given values are once, few, many or a class for expanded clones.

-,TRBV5-1,TRBD1,TRBJ2-1,CASTGTGYNEQFF,TGCGCCAGCACCGGGACAGGGTACAATGAGCAGTTCTTC
-,TRBV5-8,-,TRBJ1-2,CASSLAAGRDYGYTF,TGTGCCAGCAGCTTGGCGGCGGGTAGAGACTATGGCTACACCTTC
-,TRBV6-5,-,TRBJ2-7,CASSSGKSYEQYF,TGTGCCAGCAGTTCAGGGAAATCCTACGAGCAGTACTTC
-,TRBV2,TRBD2,TRBJ2-5,CASIRGSSGAQETQYF,TGTGCCAGCATTCGAGGGTCTAGCGGGGCCCAAGAGACCCAGTACTTC
-,TRBV15,TRBD2,TRBJ2-5,CATSRKTSGRQETQYF,TGTGCCACCAGCAGGAAGACTAGCGGGAGACAAGAGACCCAGTACTTC
-,TRBV29-1,TRBD1,TRBJ2-3,CSVQQGTDTQYF,TGCAGCGTTCAACAGGGGACAGATACGCAGTATTTT
-,TRBV4-2,TRBD1,TRBJ1-5,CASSQDWAGGVNQPQHF,TGTGCCAGCAGCCAAGATTGGGCAGGGGGAGTCAATCAGCCCCAGCATTTT
-,TRBV15,TRBD2,TRBJ2-2,CATSTGGTGELFF,TGTGCCACCAGCACGGGAGGAACCGGGGAGCTGTTTTTT
-,TRBV5-1,-,TRBJ2-7,CASSLDTGVSSYEQYF,TGCGCCAGCAGCTTGGATACAGGAGTAAGCTCCTACGAGCAGTACTTC
-,TRBV27,TRBD2,TRBJ2-1,CASSFRASGSSYNEQFF,TGTGCCAGCAGTTTCCGCGCTAGCGGAAGCTCCTACAATGAGCAGTTCTTC
-,TRBV28,-,TRBJ1-2,CASSPRWGGYGYTF,TGTGCCAGCAGTCCCCGTTGGGGGGGGTATGGCTACACCTTC
-,TRBV28,-,TRBJ1-4,CASTPSGLQANEKLFF,TGTGCCAGCACCCCTTCTGGGTTACAGGCTAATGAAAAACTGTTTTTT
-,TRBV7-2,-,TRBJ1-2,CASSLVRQSGEGYTF,TGTGCCAGCAGCTTAGTTCGGCAGAGCGGCGAGGGCTACACCTTC
-,TRBV30,-,TRBJ2-7,CAWSPSTGEQYF,TGTGCCTGGAGTCCTAGTACAGGGGAGCAGTACTTC
-,TRBV28,TRBD1,TRBJ1-3,CASSNPEGAGNTIYF,TGTGCCAGCAGTAACCCTGAGGGGGCCGGAAACACCATATATTTT
-,TRBV30,TRBD2,TRBJ2-5,CAWSVGGSTETQYF,TGTGCCTGGAGTGTGGGGGGGAGCACGGAGACCCAGTACTTC
-,TRBV5-4,TRBD1,TRBJ1-6,CASSLPTGSPSPLHF,TGTGCCAGCAGCTTGCCGACAGGGTCTCCTTCACCCCTCCACTTT
-,TRBV5-1,TRBD1,TRBJ2-7,CASSWGQGPHEQYF,TGCGCCAGCAGCTGGGGACAGGGGCCCCACGAGCAGTACTTC
-,TRBV6-5,-,TRBJ2-7,CASRTAESYEQYF,TGTGCCAGCAGAACAGCGGAATCCTACGAGCAGTACTTC
-,TRBV30,-,TRBJ1-1,CAWSGQVGTEAFF,TGTGCCTGGAGTGGACAGGTTGGTACTGAAGCTTTCTTT
-,TRBV11-1,TRBD2,TRBJ2-2,CASSSRGQRGGSGELFF,TGTGCCAGCAGCTCTAGGGGCCAGCGGGGGGGCAGCGGGGAGCTGTTTTTT
-,TRBV25-1,-,TRBJ1-4,CASRPNGQNEKLFF,TGTGCCAGCAGACCGAACGGACAGAATGAAAAACTGTTTTTT
-,TRBV9,-,TRBJ2-5,CASSVALGQETQYF,TGTGCCAGCAGCGTAGCCCTCGGTCAAGAGACCCAGTACTTC
-,TRBV28,-,TRBJ2-5,CASSLGGAGETQYF,TGTGCCAGCAGTTTAGGGGGGGCCGGTGAGACCCAGTACTTC
-,TRBV5-1,-,TRBJ2-7,CASSVTGTYEQYF,TGCGCCAGCTCGGTAACAGGTACCTACGAGCAGTACTTC
-,TRBV4-1,-,TRBJ1-6,CASSQTDRDSYNSPLHF,TGCGCCAGCAGCCAAACGGACCGAGACAGCTATAATTCACCCCTCCACTTT
few,TRBV25-1,-,TRBJ2-3,CASSWPSTDTQYF,TGTGCCAGCAGTTGGCCTAGCACAGATACGCAGTATTTT
-,TRBV5-5,TRBD2,TRBJ2-7,CASSLALAGSPYEQYF,TGTGCCAGCAGCTTGGCGCTAGCGGGGTCCCCCTACGAGCAGTACTTC
once,TRBV2,-,TRBJ1-1,CASNPLGSGTEAFF,TGTGCCAGCAACCCCTTGGGCAGCGGGACTGAAGCTTTCTTT
-,TRBV30,TRBD1,TRBJ1-6,CAWIRTGSGSPLHF,TGTGCCTGGATTCGGACAGGGTCAGGGTCACCCCTCCACTTT
-,TRBV7-9,TRBD2,TRBJ2-7,CASSRIGGGGEQYF,TGTGCCAGCAGCCGTATTGGCGGGGGTGGCGAGCAGTACTTC
-,TRBV7-9,-,TRBJ1-2,CASSRSYGYTF,TGTGCCAGCAGCCGGAGCTATGGCTACACCTTC
-,TRBV6-1,TRBD1,TRBJ1-5,CASSTRQGSNQPQHF,TGTGCCAGCAGTACCAGACAGGGTAGCAATCAGCCCCAGCATTTT
few,TRBV7-9,TRBD1,TRBJ2-5,CASSSWGQGVVETQYF,TGTGCCAGCAGCTCCTGGGGACAGGGGGTTGTGGAGACCCAGTACTTC
-,TRBV9,TRBD2,TRBJ2-3,CASSPQTSGGDTQYF,TGTGCCAGCAGCCCACAGACTAGCGGGGGGGATACGCAGTATTTT
-,TRBV10-3,-,TRBJ1-2,CAISEEGGGYTF,TGTGCCATCAGTGAGGAGGGAGGTGGCTACACCTTC
-,TRBV9,-,TRBJ2-7,CASSAGPRTGFSEQYF,TGTGCCAGCAGCGCAGGACCAAGAACGGGGTTTTCGGAGCAGTACTTC
-,TRBV27,-,TRBJ1-4,CASSLSSSGNEKLFF,TGTGCCAGCAGTTTATCGTCCAGTGGTAATGAAAAACTGTTTTTT
-,TRBV4-1,TRBD2,TRBJ2-2,CASSQTSGGVTGELFF,TGCGCCAGCAGCCAGACTAGCGGGGGGGTCACCGGGGAGCTGTTTTTT
few,TRBV19,-,TRBJ1-2,CASRETGMGGYTF,TGTGCCAGTCGCGAGACGGGGATGGGCGGCTACACCTTC
once,TRBV5-1,-,TRBJ2-1,CASSYPTGRSSYNEQFF,TGCGCCAGCAGCTACCCGACAGGCAGGAGCTCCTACAATGAGCAGTTCTTC
-,TRBV19,TRBD1,TRBJ1-2,CASSISATGGFYGYTF,TGTGCCAGTAGTATAAGTGCGACAGGGGGATTCTATGGCTACACCTTC
-,TRBV10-3,TRBD2,TRBJ2-7,CAISESVAGGGGEQYF,TGTGCCATCAGTGAGTCGGTAGCGGGAGGGGGTGGCGAGCAGTACTTC
-,TRBV28,-,TRBJ1-6,CASRGTSGSSPLHF,TGTGCCAGCAGAGGGACAAGTGGGAGCTCACCCCTCCACTTT
-,TRBV6-1,-,TRBJ1-4,CASSAGVSANEKLFF,TGTGCCAGCAGTGCGGGGGTGTCAGCTAATGAAAAACTGTTTTTT
-,TRBV4-1,TRBD1,TRBJ1-2,CASSQETGQGRGGYTF,TGCGCCAGCAGCCAAGAAACCGGACAGGGGCGAGGGGGCTACACCTTC
-,TRBV6-1,TRBD2,TRBJ2-7,CASSDPMELAGGYSYEQYF,TGTGCCAGCAGTGATCCTATGGAACTAGCGGGTGGGTACTCCTACGAGCAGTACTTC
-,TRBV7-9,-,TRBJ2-1,CASSLGIGRSRAEQFF,TGTGCCAGCAGCTTAGGTATAGGGAGGTCGAGGGCTGAGCAGTTCTTC
-,TRBV2,-,TRBJ1-5,CASSVGGRGSNQPQHF,TGTGCCAGCAGTGTGGGGGGACGGGGCAGCAATCAGCCCCAGCATTTT
-,TRBV5-4,TRBD1,TRBJ2-7,CASSPRDSAYEQYF,TGTGCCAGCAGCCCCCGGGACAGTGCCTACGAGCAGTACTTC
-,TRBV30,-,TRBJ1-4,CAWSVRTSEKLFF,TGTGCCTGGAGTGTCAGGACATCTGAAAAACTGTTTTTT
-,TRBV14,-,TRBJ1-6,CASSQVGPGAGSPLHF,TGTGCCAGCAGCCAAGTGGGGCCAGGGGCAGGGTCACCCCTCCACTTT
-,TRBV28,-,TRBJ1-4,CASSGQGPATNEKLFF,TGTGCCAGCAGTGGGCAGGGCCCTGCAACTAATGAAAAACTGTTTTTT
few,TRBV19,TRBD1,TRBJ1-4,CASSIGTGGREKLFF,TGTGCCAGTAGTATCGGGACAGGGGGAAGGGAAAAACTGTTTTTT
-,TRBV7-3,TRBD2,TRBJ2-1,CASSLSLAGGREQFF,TGTGCCAGCAGCTTAAGTCTAGCGGGAGGGCGTGAGCAGTTCTTC
-,TRBV6-5,-,TRBJ1-3,CASSYSTVHSGNTIYF,TGTGCCAGCAGTTACTCTACGGTCCACTCTGGAAACACCATATATTTT
-,TRBV18,-,TRBJ1-5,CASSPFEGSHPIQPQHF,TGTGCCAGCTCACCATTTGAGGGAAGCCACCCCATCCAGCCCCAGCATTTT
-,TRBV6-5,-,TRBJ2-4,CASSYMSEPSGNIQYF,TGTGCCAGCAGTTACATGTCAGAGCCCTCGGGGAACATTCAGTACTTC
few,TRBV7-6,TRBD2,TRBJ2-7,CASSLGAGVGEQYF,TGTGCCAGCAGCTTAGGGGCGGGAGTCGGGGAGCAGTACTTC